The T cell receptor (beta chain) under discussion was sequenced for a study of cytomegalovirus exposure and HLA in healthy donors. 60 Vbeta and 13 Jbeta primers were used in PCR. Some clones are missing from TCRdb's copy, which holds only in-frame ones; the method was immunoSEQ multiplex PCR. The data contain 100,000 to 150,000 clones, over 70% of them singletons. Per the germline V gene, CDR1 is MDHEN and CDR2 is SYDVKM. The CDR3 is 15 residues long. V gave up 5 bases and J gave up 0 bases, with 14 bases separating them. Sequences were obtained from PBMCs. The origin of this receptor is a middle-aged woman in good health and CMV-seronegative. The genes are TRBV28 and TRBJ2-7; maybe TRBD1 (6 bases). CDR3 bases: TGTGCCAGCAGTGTGACAGGAACTAACTCCTACGAGCAGTACTTC. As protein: CASSVTGTNSYEQYF.